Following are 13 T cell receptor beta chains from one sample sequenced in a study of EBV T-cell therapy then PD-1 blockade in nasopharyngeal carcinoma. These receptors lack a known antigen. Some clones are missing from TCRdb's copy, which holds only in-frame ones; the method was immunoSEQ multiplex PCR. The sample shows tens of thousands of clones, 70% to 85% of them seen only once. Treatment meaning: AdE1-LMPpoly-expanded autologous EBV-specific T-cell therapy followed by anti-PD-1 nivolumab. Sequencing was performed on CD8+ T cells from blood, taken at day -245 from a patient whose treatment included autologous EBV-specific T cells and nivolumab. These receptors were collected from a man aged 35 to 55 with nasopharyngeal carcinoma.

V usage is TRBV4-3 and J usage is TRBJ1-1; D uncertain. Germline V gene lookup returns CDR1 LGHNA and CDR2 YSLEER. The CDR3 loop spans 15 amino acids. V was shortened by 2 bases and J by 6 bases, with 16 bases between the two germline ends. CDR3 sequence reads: CASSQMTGLIPEAFF. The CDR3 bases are TGCGCCAGCAGCCAAATGACGGGCCTAATCCCTGAAGCTTTCTTT.

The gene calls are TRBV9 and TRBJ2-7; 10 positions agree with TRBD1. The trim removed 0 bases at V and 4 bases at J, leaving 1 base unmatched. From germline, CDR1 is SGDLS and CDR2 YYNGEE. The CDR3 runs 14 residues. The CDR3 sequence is CASSVGQGAYEQYF. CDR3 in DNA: TGTGCCAGCAGCGTAGGACAGGGGGCGTACGAGCAGTACTTC.

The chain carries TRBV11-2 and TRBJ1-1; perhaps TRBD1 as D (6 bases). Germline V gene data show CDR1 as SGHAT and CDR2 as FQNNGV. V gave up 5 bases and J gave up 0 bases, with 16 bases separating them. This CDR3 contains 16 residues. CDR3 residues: CASSPAGGGLNTEAFF. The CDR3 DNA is TGTGCCAGCAGCCCCGCTGGAGGGGGATTGAACACTGAAGCTTTCTTT.

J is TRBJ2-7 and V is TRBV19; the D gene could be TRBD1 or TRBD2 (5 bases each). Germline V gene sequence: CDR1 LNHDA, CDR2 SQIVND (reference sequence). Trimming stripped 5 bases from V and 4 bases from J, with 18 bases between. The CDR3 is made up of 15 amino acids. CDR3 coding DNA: TGTGCCAGTAGTCTCAGCGCCGGGACCCGATACGAGCAGTACTTC. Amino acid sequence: CASSLSAGTRYEQYF.

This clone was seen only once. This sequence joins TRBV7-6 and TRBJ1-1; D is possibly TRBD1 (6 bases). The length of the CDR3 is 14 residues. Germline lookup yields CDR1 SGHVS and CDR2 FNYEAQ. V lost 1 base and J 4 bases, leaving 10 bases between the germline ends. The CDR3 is CASSLDWGPTEAFF. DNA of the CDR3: TGTGCCAGCAGCTTAGATTGGGGGCCCACTGAAGCTTTCTTT.

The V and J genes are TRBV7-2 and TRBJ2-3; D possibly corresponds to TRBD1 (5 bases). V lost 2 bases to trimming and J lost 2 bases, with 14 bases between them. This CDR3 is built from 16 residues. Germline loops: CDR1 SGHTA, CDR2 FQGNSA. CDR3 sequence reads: CASSLRQGDFTDTQYF. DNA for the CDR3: TGTGCCAGCAGCTTAAGGCAGGGTGATTTCACAGATACGCAGTATTTT. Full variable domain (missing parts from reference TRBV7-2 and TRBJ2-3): GAGVSQSPSNKVTEKGKDVELRCDPISGHTALYWYRQSLGQGLEFLIYFQGNSAPDKSGLPSDRFSAERTGGSVSTLTIQRTQQEDSAVYLCASSLRQGDFTDTQYFGPGTRLTVL.

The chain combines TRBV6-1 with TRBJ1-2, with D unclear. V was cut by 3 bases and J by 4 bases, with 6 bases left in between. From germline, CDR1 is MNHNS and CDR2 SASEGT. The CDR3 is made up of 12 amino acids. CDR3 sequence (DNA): TGTGCCAGCAGTGACAGGAGCTATGGCTACACCTTC. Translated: CASSDRSYGYTF.

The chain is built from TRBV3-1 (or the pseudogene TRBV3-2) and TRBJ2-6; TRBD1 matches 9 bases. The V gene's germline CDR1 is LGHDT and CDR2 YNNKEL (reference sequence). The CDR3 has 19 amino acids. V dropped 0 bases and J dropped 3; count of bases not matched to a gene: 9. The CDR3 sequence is CASSQDRGTGFGGANVLTF. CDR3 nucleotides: TGTGCCAGCAGCCAAGATAGGGGGACAGGGTTCGGTGGGGCCAACGTCCTGACTTTC.

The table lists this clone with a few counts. The chain's CDR3 is CASSLVPSGKRDQPQHF. The CDR3 DNA reads as TGTGCCAGCAGCTTGGTTCCTTCGGGGAAGAGAGATCAGCCCCAGCATTTT. This chain uses TRBV5-5 with TRBJ1-5; D is uncertain. Between the trimmed V and J ends, which lost 0 bases and 5 bases, there was a span of 18 bases. There are 17 residues in the CDR3. Germline lookup yields CDR1 SGHKS and CDR2 YYEKEE (reference sequence).

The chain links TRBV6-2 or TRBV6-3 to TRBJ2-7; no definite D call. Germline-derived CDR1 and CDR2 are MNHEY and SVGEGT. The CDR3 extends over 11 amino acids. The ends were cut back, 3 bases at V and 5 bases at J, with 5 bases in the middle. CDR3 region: CASSYPHEQYF. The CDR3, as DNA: TGTGCCAGCAGTTATCCCCACGAGCAGTACTTC.

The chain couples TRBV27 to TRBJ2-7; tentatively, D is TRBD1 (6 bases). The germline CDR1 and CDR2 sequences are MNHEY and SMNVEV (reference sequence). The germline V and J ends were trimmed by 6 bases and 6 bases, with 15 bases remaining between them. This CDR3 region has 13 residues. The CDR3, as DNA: TGTGCCAGCAGGCTAGCACAGGGTGCCGAGCAGTACTTC. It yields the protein CASRLAQGAEQYF.

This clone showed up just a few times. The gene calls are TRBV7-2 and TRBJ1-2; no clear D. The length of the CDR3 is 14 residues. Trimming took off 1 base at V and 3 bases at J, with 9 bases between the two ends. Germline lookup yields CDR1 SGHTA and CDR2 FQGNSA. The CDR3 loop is CASSLVSADYGYTF. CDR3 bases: TGTGCCAGCAGCTTAGTGAGCGCGGACTATGGCTACACCTTC. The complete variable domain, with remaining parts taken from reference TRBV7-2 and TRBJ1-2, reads GAGVSQSPSNKVTEKGKDVELRCDPISGHTALYWYRQSLGQGLEFLIYFQGNSAPDKSGLPSDRFSAERTGGSVSTLTIQRTQQEDSAVYLCASSLVSADYGYTFGSGTRLTVV.

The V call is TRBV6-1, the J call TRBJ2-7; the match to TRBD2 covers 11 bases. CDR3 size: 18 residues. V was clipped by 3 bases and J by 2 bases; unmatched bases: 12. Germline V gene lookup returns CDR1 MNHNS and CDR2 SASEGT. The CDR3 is CASSDVLAGGRIPYEQYF. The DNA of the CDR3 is TGTGCCAGCAGTGACGTGCTAGCGGGGGGCCGTATCCCCTACGAGCAGTACTTC.